These 20 T cell receptor beta chains came from one sample sequenced in a study of blood T cell repertoires in COVID-19. Sequencing used immunoSEQ multiplex PCR; TCRdb keeps in-frame clones, though not all of them. The table includes 150,000 to 200,000 clones, about 74% detected once. The specimen sequenced was peripheral blood. Source of these receptors: a man in his 60s with acute or convalescent COVID-19.

In DNA, the CDR3 is TGTGCCAGCAGCTCCAGCGGGGGTCCGGGTAATTCACCCCTCCACTTT. This translates into CASSSSGGPGNSPLHF. The chain couples TRBV7-2 to TRBJ1-6; D possibly corresponds to TRBD1 (5 bases). The germline V and J ends were trimmed by 4 bases and 6 bases, with 16 bases remaining between them. This CDR3 is built from 16 residues. Germline assignment: CDR1 SGHTA and CDR2 FQGNSA. The full variable domain, in which reference TRBV7-2 and TRBJ1-6 provide the parts outside the CDR3, is GAGVSQSPSNKVTEKGKDVELRCDPISGHTALYWYRQSLGQGLEFLIYFQGNSAPDKSGLPSDRFSAERTGGSVSTLTIQRTQQEDSAVYLCASSSSGGPGNSPLHFGNGTRLTVT.

J is TRBJ1-1 and V is TRBV12-3 or TRBV12-4; D gene uncertain. V was clipped by 1 base and J by 4 bases, with 7 bases between them. The CDR3 has 13 amino acids. The CDR3 spells CASSLGYSTEAFF. In nucleotides, the CDR3 is TGTGCCAGCAGTTTAGGGTACAGCACTGAAGCTTTCTTT.

This clone was counted only a few times. V is TRBV6-6 and J is TRBJ1-1; tentative D call: TRBD1 (6 bases). The V end was cut by 6 bases, the J end by 4 bases, with 15 bases between. Germline V lookup: CDR1 MNHNY, CDR2 SVGAGI (reference sequence). The CDR3 is 14 residues long. In DNA form, the CDR3 reads TGTGCCAGCAGCTCATCTAGGGGGGGCACTGAAGCTTTCTTT. The encoded protein is CASSSSRGGTEAFF.

The chain links TRBV9 to TRBJ1-1, with a weak D call TRBD1 (6 bases). This CDR3 spans 16 amino acids. V gave up 0 bases and J gave up 1 base, with 13 bases separating them. Germline lookup yields CDR1 SGDLS and CDR2 YYNGEE. The CDR3 protein is CASSVGGDRRNTEAFF. As DNA, the CDR3 is TGTGCCAGCAGCGTAGGGGGAGACAGGAGGAACACTGAAGCTTTCTTT.

The rearrangement joins TRBV6-6 to TRBJ2-5; D is ambiguous. The V gene lost 5 bases and the J gene lost 5 bases, with 12 bases spanning the gap. Germline-derived CDR1 and CDR2 are MNHNY and SVGAGI (reference sequence). The CDR3 is made up of 13 amino acids. The CDR3 here is CASSRAQTETQYF. The CDR3 DNA reads as TGTGCCAGCAGTCGGGCGCAGACTGAGACCCAGTACTTC.

The chain couples TRBV29-1 to TRBJ2-1; weak D call: TRBD2 (5 bases). Germline lookup yields CDR1 SQVTM and CDR2 ANQGSEA. V shed 2 bases and J shed 7 bases, with 15 bases lying between them. The CDR3 extends over 14 amino acids. The DNA for the CDR3 is TGCAGCGTTGAACAAGGGTCCGGGAATAATGAGCAGTTCTTC. Residues: CSVEQGSGNNEQFF.

V gene TRBV5-5 combines with J gene TRBJ1-2; D is possibly TRBD1 (5 bases). Germline CDR1 is SGHKS and CDR2 is YYEKEE (reference sequence). Trimming cost V 2 bases and J 0 bases, with 8 bases left between them. The CDR3 runs 14 residues. This CDR3 is CASSFPGSNYGYTF. The DNA for the CDR3 is TGTGCCAGCAGCTTTCCAGGGTCTAACTATGGCTACACCTTC.

This chain connects TRBV18 to TRBJ2-3; a weak D match, TRBD1 (5 bases). Looked up from germline, CDR1 is KGHSH and CDR2 is LQKENI. Deletions cut 3 bases from V and 4 bases from J, with 20 bases between. This CDR3 has 17 amino acids. In nucleotides, the CDR3 is TGTGCCAGCTCACCCGCCATGGGGCAGGGTAGCCCAGATACGCAGTATTTT. This codes for CASSPAMGQGSPDTQYF.

This clone has a single count. The chain has TRBV4-3 and TRBJ2-3, with 9 bases fitting TRBD1. This CDR3 comprises 14 residues. The germline V gene encodes CDR1 LGHNA and CDR2 YSLEER. Losses at the gene ends were 4 bases for V and 4 bases for J; bases not matched to a gene: 3. CDR3 sequence: CASSPGTGPDTQYF. CDR3 in DNA: TGCGCCAGCAGCCCCGGGACAGGGCCAGATACGCAGTATTTT.

V is TRBV6-5 and J is TRBJ1-2; tentative D call: TRBD1 (5 bases). V lost 4 bases and J lost 7, with 16 bases in between. Germline loops: CDR1 MNHEY, CDR2 SVGAGI. This CDR3 is 14 amino acids long. The chain's CDR3 is CASSSPLRGGGYTF. The CDR3 region has the DNA TGTGCCAGCAGTTCGCCGTTGCGGGGCGGTGGCTACACCTTC.

The chain employs TRBV5-5 and TRBJ1-1; 7 bases fit TRBD1. Germline CDR1 SGHKS, CDR2 YYEKEE (reference sequence). This CDR3 is built from 14 residues. J lost 3 bases, V lost 4 bases, and 6 bases had no gene match. CDR3 residues: CASSRQGTDTEAFF. Here the CDR3 DNA reads TGTGCCAGCAGCCGACAGGGCACGGACACTGAAGCTTTCTTT. The complete variable domain, with remaining parts taken from reference TRBV5-5 and TRBJ1-1, reads DAGVTQSPTHLIKTRGQQVTLRCSPISGHKSVSWYQQVLGQGPQFIFQYYEKEERGRGNFPDRFSARQFPNYSSELNVNALLLGDSALYLCASSRQGTDTEAFFGQGTRLTVV.

V and J are TRBV7-8 and TRBJ1-2; no clear D gene. This CDR3 is built from 17 residues. Germline V gene lookup returns CDR1 SGHVS and CDR2 FQNEAQ. V dropped 4 bases and J dropped 2 bases, with 20 bases sitting between them. CDR3: CASSYGKLDHQNYGYTF. The CDR3 DNA sequence: TGTGCCAGCAGCTACGGGAAACTCGACCACCAGAACTATGGCTACACCTTC.

CDR3 sequence (DNA): TGTGCCTGGAGTACAATCAGGGGTGCCACTGAAGCTTTCTTT. Its protein product is CAWSTIRGATEAFF. This chain links TRBV30 with TRBJ1-1, with D maybe TRBD1 (6 bases). In germline, CDR1 is GTSNPN, CDR2 SVGIG (reference sequence). V was pared by 2 bases and J by 4 bases, with 14 bases between. This CDR3 has 14 amino acids. The full variable domain, its missing parts supplied by reference TRBV30 and TRBJ1-1, is SQTIHQWPATLVQPVGSPLSLECTVEGTSNPNLYWYRQAAGRGLQLLFYSVGIGQISSEVPQNLSASRPQDRQFILSSKKLLLSDSGFYLCAWSTIRGATEAFFGQGTRLTVV.

This clone was counted once. The chain is built from TRBV29-1 and TRBJ1-6; TRBD1 is a possible D gene (6 bases). The V end lost 5 bases, the J end lost 8 bases, and 13 bases lay between the germline ends. Germline assignment: CDR1 SQVTM and CDR2 ANQGSEA. The CDR3 consists of 13 residues. The CDR3 region has the DNA TGCAGCGTTAGGGGGGGTAAGGATTCACCCCTCCACTTT. Protein: CSVRGGKDSPLHF.

This chain joins TRBV29-1 and TRBJ2-1; no firm D call. Germline-derived CDR1 and CDR2 are SQVTM and ANQGSEA. V lost 3 bases and J lost 5, with 8 bases in between. This CDR3 region has 12 residues. Here the CDR3 reads CSVDTLNNEQFF. The DNA for the CDR3 is TGCAGCGTTGATACCCTAAACAATGAGCAGTTCTTC.

The chain recombines TRBV7-2 with TRBJ1-6; weak D call: TRBD1 (6 bases). The germline V gene has CDR1 SGHTA and CDR2 FQGNSA. With 5 bases removed from V and 9 bases from J, the gap between germline ends came to 14 bases. The CDR3 loop spans 14 amino acids. This CDR3 reads CASSPRGPISPLHF. The CDR3 DNA is TGTGCCAGCAGCCCCAGGGGACCCATTTCACCCCTCCACTTT. Together with reference TRBV7-2 and TRBJ1-6, the CDR3 gives the full variable domain: GAGVSQSPSNKVTEKGKDVELRCDPISGHTALYWYRQSLGQGLEFLIYFQGNSAPDKSGLPSDRFSAERTGGSVSTLTIQRTQQEDSAVYLCASSPRGPISPLHFGNGTRLTVT.

This clone was seen a single time. The J gene is TRBJ2-1, the V gene TRBV9, with D perhaps matching TRBD2 (6 bases). Trimming cost V 5 bases and J 0 bases, with 12 bases left between them. From germline, CDR1 is SGDLS and CDR2 YYNGEE. CDR3 size: 15 residues. The CDR3 loop is CASSWGGDSYNEQFF. In DNA form, the CDR3 reads TGTGCCAGCAGTTGGGGCGGGGACTCCTACAATGAGCAGTTCTTC.

This rearrangement joins TRBV30 to TRBJ1-5; tentative D call: TRBD1 (5 bases). V was cut by 4 bases and J by 0 bases, with 13 bases left in between. This CDR3 is 15 amino acids long. Germline CDR1 is GTSNPN and CDR2 is SVGIG (reference sequence). CDR3 DNA: TGTGCCTGGACCTCAGGGTCCTCTAGCAATCAGCCCCAGCATTTT. Translation: CAWTSGSSSNQPQHF.

The V gene is TRBV5-6, the J gene TRBJ2-4; possible D gene TRBD1, 5 bases. V gave up 0 bases and J gave up 6 bases, with 22 bases separating them. The V gene's germline CDR1 is SGHDT and CDR2 YYEEEE. The CDR3 runs 18 residues. As DNA, the CDR3 is TGTGCCAGCAGCTTGGATGCCCGAACCAAGGGGTGGACAAACATTCAGTACTTC. It translates to CASSLDARTKGWTNIQYF.

This chain links TRBV12-3 or TRBV12-4 with TRBJ1-2; tentative D call: TRBD1 (5 bases). This CDR3 is 13 amino acids long. The V end lost 6 bases, the J end lost 12 bases, and 20 bases lay between the germline ends. The CDR3 reads CASSKRRTGGHTF. Written as DNA, the CDR3 is TGTGCCAGCAGCAAAAGACGGACCGGGGGACACACCTTC.